This TCR beta chain is drawn from a study of shared clonotypes between healthy human individuals. Here immunoSEQ multiplex PCR was the method, and the copy in TCRdb shows in-frame clones only, minus some. The sample carries approximately 2.5 million clones, 85% to 95% recorded once. Note on this clone: Other nucleotide sequences in the sample specify the same CDR3.

Germline values: CDR1 DFQATT, CDR2 SNEGSKA (reference sequence). Trimming removed 3 bases from V and 6 bases from J, with 8 bases in between. CDR3 length equals 11 residues. The authors divided CD4+ cells into CD45RA+ naive and CD45RA-negative memory subsets. The V call is TRBV20-1, the J call TRBJ1-1; D ambiguous. Material: naive CD4+ T cells sorted from blood. Subset: CD45RA+ positively selected. The source is a man aged 18 to 29 in good health. CDR3 amino acids: CSARDPPEAFF. CDR3 nucleotide sequence: TGCAGTGCTAGGGACCCCCCTGAAGCTTTCTTT.